This T cell receptor (beta chain) was recovered during a study of identical twins. Using its own MiXCR run on the 5' RACE reads, TCRdb lists one record per CDR3 protein. The repertoire holds 1.5 million or so distinct CDR3 sequences, about 32% seen once, with about 0.3% in the top ten. J gave up 0 bases and V 1 base, and 7 bases lay outside the gene matches. The CDR3 covers 17 residues. Looked up from germline, CDR1 is LGHDT and CDR2 is YNNKEL (reference sequence). The sequence was collected from a newborn girl in good health. The rearrangement uses TRBV3-1 and TRBJ2-5, with 8 bases aligning to TRBD2. Sample: cord blood. The chain's CDR3 is CASSQGTSPLYQETQYF. CDR3 bases: TGTGCCAGCAGCCAAGGGACTAGCCCACTCTACCAAGAGACCCAGTACTTC.